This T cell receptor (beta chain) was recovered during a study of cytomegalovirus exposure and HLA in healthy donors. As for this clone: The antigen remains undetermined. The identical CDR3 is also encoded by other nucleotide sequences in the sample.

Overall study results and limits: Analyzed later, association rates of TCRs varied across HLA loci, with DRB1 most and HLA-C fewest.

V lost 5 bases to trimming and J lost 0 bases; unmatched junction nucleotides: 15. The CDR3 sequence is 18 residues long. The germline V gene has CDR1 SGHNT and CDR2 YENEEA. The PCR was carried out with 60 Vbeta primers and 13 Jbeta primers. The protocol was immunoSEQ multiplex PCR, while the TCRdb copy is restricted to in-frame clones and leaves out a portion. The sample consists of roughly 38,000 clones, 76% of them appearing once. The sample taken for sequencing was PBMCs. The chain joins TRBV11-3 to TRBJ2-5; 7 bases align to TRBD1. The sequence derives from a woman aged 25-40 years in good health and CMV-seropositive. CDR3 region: CASSLPSRTGWYQETQYF. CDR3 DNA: TGTGCCAGCAGCCTACCCTCTAGGACAGGATGGTACCAAGAGACCCAGTACTTC.